This T cell receptor (beta chain) was captured by sequencing in a study of Ad26.COV2.S vaccination and SARS-CoV-2 variants (dated by TCRdb to about 2021). Concerning the study at large: Vaccine-arm donors came from COV1001, a multicentre, randomized, double-blind, placebo-controlled phase I-IIa trial of Ad26.COV2.S in healthy adults. Dosing of Ad26.COV2.S was intramuscular, at either 5x10^10 or 1x10^11 viral particles, delivered as one shot or as two shots spaced 56 days apart. TCRbeta repertoire sequencing was used to assess the specificity and breadth of SARS-CoV-2-reactive T cell receptors after Ad26.COV2.S vaccination. The TCR-sequenced set comprised roughly 30 samples: around 20 Ad26.COV2.S vaccine recipients, 5 placebo recipients and 8 SARS-CoV-2 convalescent individuals. Participants in the trial were split at random into five groups of five each, receiving low-dose or high-dose Ad26.COV2.S once or twice, or else placebo on both occasions. Throughout the experiments and outcome assessment, investigators stayed blinded to trial group allocation.

TCRbeta CDR3 regions were sequenced with the immunoSEQ Assay. After extraction, genomic DNA underwent amplification by bias-controlled multiplex PCR, followed by high-throughput sequencing. In the source study's methods: To quantify the absolute abundance of every unique TCRbeta CDR3 region, sequences were collapsed and filtered. T cell fraction was estimated by normalization of TCRbeta template counts to usable DNA, with usable DNA being measured through amplification of reference genes present in all nucleated cells. Repertoire TCRs were annotated as SARS-CoV-2-specific when V gene, CDR3 amino acid sequence and J gene were exactly matched to a known reactive TCR set. The reference SARS-CoV-2 TCR set came from MIRA and was filtered for enrichment in COVID-19-positive ImmuneCODE repertoires, removing public or cross-reactive TCRs. Using the MIRA antigens, annotated TCRs were further analysed by specific ORF or by position within an ORF. Breadth was defined as the number of annotated unique rearrangements divided by the total number of unique productive rearrangements, and depth was defined as the summed frequency of the annotated unique rearrangements. Group comparisons of TCR breadth used two-sided Wilcoxon rank-sum tests. Here the immuneACCESS table is served through TCRdb, limited to in-frame sequences with V and J called. Missing clones are a known gap in these copies; in checked studies unresolved V genes cover under half, and the rest lacks a known reason. V, J and clone size are taken as reported in that table, and D and trimming were inferred from the DNA itself. The sample table shows hundreds of thousands of clones, and approximately 88% are seen once. The ten largest clones represent about 1.5% of the sample.

Study-wide conclusions, independent of this receptor: Vaccine and placebo recipients had comparable non-spike TCR breadth, which fits with the vaccine containing only spike. After vaccination, spike-specific CD8+ and CD4+ T cell responses were reported to show substantial breadth. The study lacked the statistical power to compare responses across vaccine doses or regimens. According to the authors, total T cell responses may have been underestimated by the TCR breadth and depth analyses. Higher spike-specific TCR breadth was observed in Ad26.COV2.S recipients than in placebo recipients (P = 0.0014).

The treatment or condition tag for this specimen amounts to: 15 to 20 received Ad26.COV2.S at low or high dose, single or two shots; roughly 5 received placebo; per-sample allocation not given. For vaccine and placebo recipients, repertoires were sequenced using samples collected on day 63 after the first injection. Cohort 1b enrolled some 25 adults aged 18-55 years at a single site in Boston, USA, between 29 July and 7 August 2020. Ad26.COV2.S was a replication-incompetent adenovirus type 26 vector that expressed a prefusion-stabilized SARS-CoV-2 spike protein derived from the original Wuhan strain. As concerns this clone: Its antigen has not been determined. No base qualities exist here, and no much larger clone lies one base off it.

This clonotype originated in a person between 18 and 60 years old who received the Ad26.COV2.S COVID-19 vaccine or a placebo. The sample was peripheral blood, taken in a trial of Ad26.COV2.S vaccine versus placebo.

CDR3 reads: CASSLSTGGYTF. Here is the DNA: TGTGCCAGCAGTTTAAGTACCGGGGGCTACACCTTC. The V gene is TRBV12-3 or TRBV12-4 and the J gene is TRBJ1-2, with the D gene call left open. V sheds 2 bases and J sheds 8 bases, leaving 9 bases between their ends. From cysteine to phenylalanine, the CDR3 is 12 amino acids long. Only CDR3 DNA remains: 36 bases, in frame from the first base.